This TCR beta chain was observed in a study of PD-1 blockade in classical Hodgkin lymphoma. General study findings and limits: Unlike CD8+ TCR diversity, which did not rise significantly by C4D1, CD4+ TCR diversity did. Excluded were patients who started nivolumab under 1 year after ASCT, a group that had lower diversity. Newly diagnosed patients and complete responders had comparable diversity at baseline. According to reports, newly diagnosed patients had lower baseline TCR diversity than healthy donors, and relapsed/refractory patients had lower baseline TCR diversity still.

Trimming pared 4 bases from V and 3 bases from J, leaving 10 bases between. CDR1 and CDR2 (germline): SGHTA, FQGNSA. The CDR3 contains 13 residues. Time point here: cycle 4 day 1 (C4D1), after around six weeks of nivolumab. Relapse after autologous stem cell transplantation occurred in every patient, and brentuximab vedotin exposure varied. Remarks on this clone: Its antigen is currently unknown.

Profiling relied on immunoSEQ multiplex PCR, and the TCRdb table lists in-frame clones only, not all of them. The sample has tens of thousands of clones; around 80% are singletons. The chain combines TRBV7-2 with TRBJ2-7; a weak D match, TRBD1 (6 bases). The clonotype was recovered from a human donor with classical Hodgkin lymphoma. Sequenced here: peripheral blood mononuclear cells (PBMCs), sampled before the fourth cycle of nivolumab. The CDR3 protein is CASSSRTDYEQYF. The CDR3 bases are TGTGCCAGCAGCTCGAGGACAGACTACGAGCAGTACTTC.